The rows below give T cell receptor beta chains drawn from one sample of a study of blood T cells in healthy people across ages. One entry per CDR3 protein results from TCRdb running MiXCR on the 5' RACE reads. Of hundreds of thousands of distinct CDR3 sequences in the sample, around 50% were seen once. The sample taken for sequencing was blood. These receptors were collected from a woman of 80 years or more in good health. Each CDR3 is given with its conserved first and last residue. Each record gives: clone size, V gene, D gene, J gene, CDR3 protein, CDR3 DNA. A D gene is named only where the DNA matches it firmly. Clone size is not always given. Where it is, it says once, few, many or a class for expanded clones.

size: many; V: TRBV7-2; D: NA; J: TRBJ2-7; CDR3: CASSRDRYEQYF; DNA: TGTGCCAGCAGCAGGGACCGCTACGAGCAGTACTTC
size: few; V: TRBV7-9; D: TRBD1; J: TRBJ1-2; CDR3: CASSLADRRRGGYTF; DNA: TGTGCCAGCAGCTTGGCGGACAGGCGAAGAGGTGGCTACACCTTC
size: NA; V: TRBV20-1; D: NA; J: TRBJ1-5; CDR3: CSATGGRPQHF; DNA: TGCAGTGCTACGGGAGGTCGGCCCCAGCATTTT
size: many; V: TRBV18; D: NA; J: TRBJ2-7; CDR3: CASSPSPGDYEQYF; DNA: TGTGCCAGCTCACCAAGTCCAGGGGACTACGAGCAGTACTTC
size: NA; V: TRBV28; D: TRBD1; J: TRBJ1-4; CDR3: CASSFTGGINEKLFF; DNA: TGTGCCAGCAGCTTTACAGGGGGGATTAATGAAAAACTGTTTTTT
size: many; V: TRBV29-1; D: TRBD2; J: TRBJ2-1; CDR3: CSGTSQDEQFF; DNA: TGCAGCGGGACTAGTCAGGATGAGCAGTTCTTC
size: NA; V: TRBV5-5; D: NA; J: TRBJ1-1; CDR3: CASSLGQYFTEAFF; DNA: TGTGCCAGCAGCTTGGGACAGTATTTCACTGAAGCTTTCTTT
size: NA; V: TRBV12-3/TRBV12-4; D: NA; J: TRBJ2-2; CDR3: CASSWTITGELFF; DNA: TGTGCCAGCAGTTGGACAATCACCGGGGAGCTGTTTTTT
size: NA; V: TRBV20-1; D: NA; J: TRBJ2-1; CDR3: CSAQWDPLKNEQFF; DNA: TGCAGTGCCCAATGGGACCCTTTGAAGAATGAACAGTTCTTC
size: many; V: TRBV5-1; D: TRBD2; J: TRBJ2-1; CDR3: CASSAGLAGAEQFF; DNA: TGCGCCAGCAGCGCCGGACTAGCGGGAGCCGAGCAGTTCTTC
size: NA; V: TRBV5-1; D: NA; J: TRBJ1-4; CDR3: CASSLGSRVGEKLFF; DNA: TGCGCCAGCAGCTTGGGGAGCAGGGTTGGAGAAAAACTGTTTTTT
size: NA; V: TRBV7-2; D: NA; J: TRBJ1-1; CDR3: CASSPRGSGGTEAFF; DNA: TGTGCCAGCAGCCCCCGGGGATCGGGAGGCACTGAAGCTTTCTTT
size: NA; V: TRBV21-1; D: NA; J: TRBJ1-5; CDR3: CASSTHQPQHF; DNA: TGTGCCAGCAGCACCCATCAGCCCCAGCATTTT
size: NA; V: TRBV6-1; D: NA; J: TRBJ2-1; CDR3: CASPRGQGVDNEQFF; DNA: TGTGCCAGCCCTCGGGGGCAGGGGGTCGACAATGAGCAGTTCTTC
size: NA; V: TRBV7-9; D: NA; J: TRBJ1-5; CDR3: CASSSLNQPQHF; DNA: TGTGCCAGCAGCTCCCTTAATCAGCCCCAGCATTTT
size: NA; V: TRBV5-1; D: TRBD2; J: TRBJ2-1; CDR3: CASSFGGGGASYNEQFF; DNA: TGCGCCAGCAGCTTTGGGGGCGGGGGGGCCTCCTACAATGAGCAGTTCTTC
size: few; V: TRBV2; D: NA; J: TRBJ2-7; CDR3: CASSEQGRSYEQYF; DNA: TGTGCCAGCAGTGAACAGGGCCGATCCTACGAGCAGTACTTC
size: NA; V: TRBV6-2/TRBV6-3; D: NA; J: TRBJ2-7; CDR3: CASSFVGTTYEQYF; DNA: TGTGCCAGCAGTTTCGTAGGCACAACCTACGAGCAGTACTTC
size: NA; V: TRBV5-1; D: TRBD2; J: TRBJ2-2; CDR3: CASSPRERGVTNTGELFF; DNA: TGCGCCAGCAGCCCAAGAGAGCGGGGGGTCACGAACACCGGGGAGCTGTTTTTT
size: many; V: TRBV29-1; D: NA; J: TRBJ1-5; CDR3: CSDPRARDRVSDSNQPQHF; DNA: TGCAGCGACCCCCGGGCCAGGGATCGAGTATCGGATAGCAATCAGCCCCAGCATTTT
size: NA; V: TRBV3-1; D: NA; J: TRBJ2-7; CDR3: CASSHDGGSAEQYF; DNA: TGTGCCAGCAGCCACGACGGGGGAAGCGCCGAGCAGTACTTC
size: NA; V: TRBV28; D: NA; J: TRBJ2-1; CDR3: CASRRLLSTYEQFF; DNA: TGTGCCAGCAGGCGGTTGTTATCGACTTATGAGCAGTTCTTC
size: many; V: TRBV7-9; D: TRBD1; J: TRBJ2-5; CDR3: CASSLGRDRVETQYF; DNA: TGTGCCAGCAGCTTAGGGCGGGACAGGGTGGAGACCCAGTACTTC
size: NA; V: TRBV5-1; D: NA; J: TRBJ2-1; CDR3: CASNQGNQETQFF; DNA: TGCGCCAGCAACCAGGGTAACCAAGAGACCCAGTTCTTC
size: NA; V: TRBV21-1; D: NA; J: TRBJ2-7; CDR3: CASILLAYEQYF; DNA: TGTGCCAGCATCCTCCTCGCCTACGAGCAGTACTTC
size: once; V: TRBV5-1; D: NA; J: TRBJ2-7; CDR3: CASSVRSYNEQYF; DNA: TGCGCCAGCAGCGTTCGCTCCTACAATGAGCAGTACTTC
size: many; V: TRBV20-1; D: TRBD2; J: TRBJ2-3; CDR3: CSASGGRGSGGSATDTQYF; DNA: TGCAGTGCTAGTGGGGGTCGTGGGAGTGGCGGGAGTGCGACGGATACGCAGTATTTT
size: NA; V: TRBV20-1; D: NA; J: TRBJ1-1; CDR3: CSPHNTEAFF; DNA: TGCAGTCCCCACAACACTGAAGCTTTCTTT
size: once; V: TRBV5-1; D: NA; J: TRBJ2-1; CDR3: CASRMLPSYNEQFF; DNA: TGCGCCAGCAGAATGCTCCCCTCCTACAATGAGCAGTTCTTC
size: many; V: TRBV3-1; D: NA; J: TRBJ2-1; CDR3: CASSPNENYNEQFF; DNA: TGTGCCAGCAGCCCGAACGAAAACTACAATGAGCAGTTCTTC
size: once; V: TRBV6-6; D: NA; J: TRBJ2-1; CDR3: CASSQLVDEQFF; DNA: TGTGCCAGCAGCCAGCTCGTCGATGAGCAGTTCTTC
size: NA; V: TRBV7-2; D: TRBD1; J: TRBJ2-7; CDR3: CASSPDRFREQYF; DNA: TGTGCCAGCAGCCCGGACAGGTTTAGGGAGCAGTACTTC
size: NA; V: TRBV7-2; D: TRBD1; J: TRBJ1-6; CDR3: CASSLVARGQGSPLHF; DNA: TGTGCCAGCAGCTTAGTGGCCAGGGGGCAGGGATCACCCCTCCACTTT
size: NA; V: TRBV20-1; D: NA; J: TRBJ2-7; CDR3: CSARLGSHEQYF; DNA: TGCAGTGCTAGGCTCGGGTCCCACGAGCAGTACTTC
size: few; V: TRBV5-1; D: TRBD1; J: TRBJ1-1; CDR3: CASSPPGQRNTEAFF; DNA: TGCGCCAGCAGCCCACCGGGACAGAGGAACACTGAAGCTTTCTTT
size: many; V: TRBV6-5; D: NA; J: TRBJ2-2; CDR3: CASSRTANTGELFF; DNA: TGTGCCAGCAGCCGGACAGCGAACACCGGGGAGCTGTTTTTT
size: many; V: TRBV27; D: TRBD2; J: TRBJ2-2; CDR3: CASSYRLANTGELFF; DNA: TGTGCCAGCAGTTATCGACTAGCAAACACCGGGGAGCTGTTTTTT
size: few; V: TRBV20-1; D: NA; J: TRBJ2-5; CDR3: CSAADRGETQYF; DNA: TGCAGTGCTGCGGACCGGGGGGAGACCCAGTACTTC
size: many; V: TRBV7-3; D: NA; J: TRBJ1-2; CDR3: CASSLGGASNYGYTF; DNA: TGTGCCAGCAGCCTCGGAGGGGCATCTAACTATGGCTACACCTTC
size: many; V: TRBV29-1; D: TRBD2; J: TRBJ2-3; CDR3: CSVEGLAGYTDTQYF; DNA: TGCAGCGTTGAAGGACTAGCGGGGTACACAGATACGCAGTATTTT
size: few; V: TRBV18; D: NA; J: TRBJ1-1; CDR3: CASSPDTTLEAFF; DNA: TGTGCCAGCTCACCGGACACAACCCTAGAAGCTTTCTTT
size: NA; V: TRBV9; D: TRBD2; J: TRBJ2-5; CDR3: CASSVGHGGETQYF; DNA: TGTGCCAGCAGCGTAGGACACGGGGGGGAGACCCAGTACTTC
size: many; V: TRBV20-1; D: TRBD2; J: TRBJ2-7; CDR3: CSARGPSGIYEQYF; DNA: TGCAGTGCTAGAGGTCCTAGCGGGATCTACGAGCAGTACTTC
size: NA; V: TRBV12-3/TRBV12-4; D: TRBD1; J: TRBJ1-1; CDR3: CASSSNDRAAFF; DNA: TGTGCCAGCAGTTCCAACGACAGGGCTGCTTTCTTT
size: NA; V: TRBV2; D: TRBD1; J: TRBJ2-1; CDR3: CASTLGQGIMGNNEQFF; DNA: TGTGCCAGCACACTGGGACAGGGAATAATGGGGAACAATGAGCAGTTCTTC
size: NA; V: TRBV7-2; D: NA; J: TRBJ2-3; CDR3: CASSLWGDGTDTQYF; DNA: TGCGCCAGCAGCTTGTGGGGAGATGGCACAGATACGCAGTATTTT
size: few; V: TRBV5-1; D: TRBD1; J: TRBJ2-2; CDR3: CASSLDGTGGSGELFF; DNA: TGCGCCAGCAGCTTGGACGGGACAGGGGGATCCGGGGAGCTGTTTTTT
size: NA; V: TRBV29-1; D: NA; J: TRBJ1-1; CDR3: CSASRGSLTEAFF; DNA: TGCAGCGCAAGTAGGGGTTCGTTGACTGAAGCTTTCTTT
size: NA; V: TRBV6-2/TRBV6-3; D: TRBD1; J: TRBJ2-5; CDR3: CASSPGQGSTRRETQYF; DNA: TGTGCCAGCAGTCCCGGACAGGGCTCCACTCGGCGGGAGACCCAGTACTTC
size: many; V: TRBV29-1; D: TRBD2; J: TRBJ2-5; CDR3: CSVGTSDQETQYF; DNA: TGCAGCGTTGGGACTAGCGATCAAGAGACCCAGTACTTC
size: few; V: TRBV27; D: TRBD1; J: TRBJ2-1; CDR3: CASSPRPPWGTGGYNEQFF; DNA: TGTGCCAGCAGCCCGCGACCTCCATGGGGGACAGGGGGCTACAATGAGCAGTTCTTC
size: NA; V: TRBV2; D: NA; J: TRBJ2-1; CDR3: CAGSERAPPFNEQFF; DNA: TGTGCCGGCAGTGAGCGGGCACCACCCTTTAATGAGCAGTTCTTC
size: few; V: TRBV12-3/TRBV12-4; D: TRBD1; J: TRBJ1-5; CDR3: CASRRHPGTESYSNQPQHF; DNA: TGTGCCAGCAGACGCCATCCCGGGACAGAAAGTTATAGCAATCAGCCCCAGCATTTT
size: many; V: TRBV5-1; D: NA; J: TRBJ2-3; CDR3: CASSSRDPSDTQYF; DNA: TGCGCCAGCAGCTCCCGGGACCCCTCAGATACGCAGTATTTT